The T cell receptor (beta chain) under discussion was sequenced for a study of T cells in Graves' hyperthyroidism and ophthalmopathy. This clonotype was seen many times. CDR1 SGDLS and CDR2 YYNGEE come from the germline V gene. The CDR3 has 15 amino acids. V lost 0 bases to trimming and J lost 7 bases, with 14 bases between them. The source material, RNA transcripts, was used to amplify TCR beta CDR3 regions. When the TCR CDR3 underwent first-round RT-PCR, the HTBI primer set was used. TCRdb re-called the multiplex PCR reads with MiXCR, one entry per CDR3 protein. The sample yields around 690,000 distinct CDR3 sequences, roughly 17% seen once.

What was sequenced was blood. The gene calls are TRBV9 and TRBJ1-5, with D maybe TRBD1 (6 bases). This receptor was obtained from a middle-aged man with Graves' hyperthyroidism. The CDR3 DNA is TGTGCCAGCAGCGTAGAAACGGGGGCCGGACAGCCCCAGCATTTT. This gives the protein CASSVETGAGQPQHF.